This entry lists 11 T cell receptor beta chains sequenced from one sample in a study of shared clonotypes between healthy human individuals. Positive CCR7 selection of CD45RO-negative cells yielded the naive CD8 cells, and terminally differentiated effector memory CD45RA+ cells were excluded. Clones were sequenced by immunoSEQ multiplex PCR, and TCRdb holds only the in-frame ones, with some missing. The sample shows around 2,000,000 clones, about 95% of them seen only once. The sequencing sample was made of naive CD8+ T cells sorted from blood. Receptor source: a young man in good health.

The chain recombines TRBV28 with TRBJ1-4, with 8 bases identical to TRBD1. Germline V CDR1 and CDR2: MDHEN, SYDVKM. This CDR3 spans 17 amino acids. Trimming at V came to 6 bases and at J to 2 bases, leaving 11 bases not matched to a gene. The chain's CDR3 is CASRGEQGVGTNEKLFF. CDR3 DNA sequence: TGTGCCAGCAGGGGTGAACAGGGGGTGGGGACTAATGAAAAACTGTTTTTT.

The J gene is TRBJ1-6, the V gene TRBV5-5; D ambiguous. V was shortened by 7 bases and J by 8 bases, with 10 bases between the two germline ends. The germline V gene has CDR1 SGHKS and CDR2 YYEKEE (reference sequence). This CDR3 spans 12 amino acids. CDR3 loop: CASALGYSPLHF. In DNA form, the CDR3 reads TGTGCCAGCGCCCTGGGATATTCACCCCTCCACTTT. The full variable domain, its missing parts supplied by reference TRBV5-5 and TRBJ1-6, is DAGVTQSPTHLIKTRGQQVTLRCSPISGHKSVSWYQQVLGQGPQFIFQYYEKEERGRGNFPDRFSARQFPNYSSELNVNALLLGDSALYLCASALGYSPLHFGNGTRLTVT.

V and J are TRBV30 and TRBJ2-7; TRBD2 matches 7 bases. The CDR3 consists of 12 residues. Germline V lookup: CDR1 GTSNPN, CDR2 SVGIG (reference sequence). Losses at the gene ends were 0 bases for V and 6 bases for J; bases not matched to a gene: 2. The CDR3 nucleotides read TGTGCCTGGAGTGTCGGGGGGATCGAGCAGTACTTC. This sequence encodes CAWSVGGIEQYF.

The chain employs TRBV4-3 and TRBJ2-3; 8 bases align to TRBD1. Germline V lookup: CDR1 LGHNA, CDR2 YSLEER. Germline trimming cut 4 bases from V and 5 bases from J; bases unmatched to any gene: 8. The CDR3 sequence is 15 residues long. For the CDR3, the DNA is TGCGCCAGCAGCCGGATGACAGGGGTCGGAGATACGCAGTATTTT. It yields the protein CASSRMTGVGDTQYF.

CDR3 protein: CASSQVAGGRNEQYF. The CDR3 DNA follows: TGCGCCAGCAGCCAGGTAGCGGGAGGGCGGAACGAGCAGTACTTC. The chain couples TRBV4-3 to TRBJ2-7; the match to TRBD2 covers 11 bases. The junction had 6 bases not matched to a gene; V was cut back by 3 bases and J by 5 bases. This CDR3 spans 15 amino acids. Germline lookup yields CDR1 LGHNA and CDR2 YSLEER.

The chain recombines TRBV4-3 with TRBJ2-7; TRBD2 is a possible D gene (6 bases). The CDR3 is 16 residues long. Trimming took off 0 bases at V and 2 bases at J, with 14 bases between the two ends. In germline, CDR1 is LGHNA, CDR2 YSLEER. For the CDR3, the DNA is TGCGCCAGCAGCCAAGAAAAGGGCGGGGAAGCCTACGAGCAGTACTTC. This codes for CASSQEKGGEAYEQYF.

V and J are TRBV5-1 and TRBJ2-5; D tentatively reads TRBD1 or TRBD2 (5 bases each). This CDR3 contains 16 residues. V lost 2 bases and J 1 base, leaving 15 bases between the germline ends. Germline V gene sequence: CDR1 SGHRS, CDR2 YFSETQ. The CDR3 region has the DNA TGCGCCAGCAGCTTTCGGGACGCCATTATCCAAGAGACCCAGTACTTC. Its protein product is CASSFRDAIIQETQYF.

With regard to this clone: Other DNA sequences within the sample encode an identical CDR3. The chain has TRBV9 and TRBJ1-1; D ambiguous. Germline V gives CDR1 SGDLS, CDR2 YYNGEE. The V and J ends lost 4 bases and 5 bases respectively, with 12 bases between them. CDR3 length equals 13 residues. The CDR3 is CASSSGGSTEAFF. Here the CDR3 DNA reads TGTGCCAGCAGCTCAGGAGGGTCTACTGAAGCTTTCTTT. Full variable domain (outside the CDR3, taken from reference TRBV9 and TRBJ1-1): DSGVTQTPKHLITATGQRVTLRCSPRSGDLSVYWYQQSLDQGLQFLIQYYNGEERAKGNILERFSAQQFPDLHSELNLSSLELGDSALYFCASSSGGSTEAFFGQGTRLTVV.

The chain has TRBV7-6 and TRBJ1-1; D is possibly TRBD1 (6 bases). Germline lookup yields CDR1 SGHVS and CDR2 FNYEAQ. Trimming took 2 bases from V and 3 from J, leaving 16 bases between them. The CDR3 contains 16 residues. The CDR3 region is CASSLIKGGGYTEAFF. CDR3 nucleotides: TGTGCCAGCAGCTTAATTAAGGGAGGGGGGTACACTGAAGCTTTCTTT. Based on the CDR3 plus reference TRBV7-6 and TRBJ1-1, the full variable domain is GAGVSQSPRYKVTKRGQDVALRCDPISGHVSLYWYRQALGQGPEFLTYFNYEAQQDKSGLPNDRFSAERPEGSISTLTIQRTEQRDSAMYRCASSLIKGGGYTEAFFGQGTRLTVV.

CDR3 residues: CASSLSTQGVPSGNTIYF. The DNA of the CDR3 is TGTGCCAGCAGCTTAAGCACGCAGGGGGTCCCCTCTGGAAACACCATATATTTT. The chain employs TRBV7-9 and TRBJ1-3; 7 nucleotides agree with TRBD1. The germline gives CDR1 SEHNR, CDR2 FQNEAQ (reference sequence). Unmatched junction bases numbered 10, after V lost 2 bases and J lost 0 bases. CDR3 length: 18 amino acids.

Concerning this clone: The junction does not match germline at one end; this may be a read error. The J gene is TRBJ2-5, the V gene TRBV5-8, with a weak D call TRBD1 (5 bases). CDR1 and CDR2 from the germline V gene are SGHTS and YDEGEE. This CDR3 is built from 8 residues. CDR3 in amino acids: CASSRQNF. In nucleotides, the CDR3 is TGTGCCAGCAGCCGACAGAACTTC.